Shown below are 5 T cell receptor beta chains from a single sample sequenced in a study of blood T cell repertoires in COVID-19. Sequenced by immunoSEQ multiplex PCR; TCRdb stores in-frame clones only, minus some. Here the sample spans about 200,000 clones, approximately 92% being singletons. Sequenced sample: PBMCs or T cells enriched from blood (not recorded which). These receptors all come from a woman in her forties with acute COVID-19.

This clone has a single count. The chain has TRBV29-1 and TRBJ2-3; D may be TRBD2 (7 bases). Germline CDR1 is SQVTM and CDR2 is ANQGSEA. This CDR3 comprises 14 residues. Trimming took off 5 bases at V and 5 bases at J, with 17 bases between the two ends. The CDR3 nucleotides read TGCAGCGTTCTTAGGGGGGGGCAAGGAGATACGCAGTATTTT. This translates into CSVLRGGQGDTQYF.

Here the CDR3 reads CAWSRGGGGTKETQYF. Here the CDR3 DNA reads TGTGCCTGGAGTCGGGGCGGCGGGGGGACTAAAGAGACCCAGTACTTC. The chain joins TRBV30 to TRBJ2-5; 8 nucleotides agree with TRBD2. Germline CDR1 GTSNPN, CDR2 SVGIG (reference sequence). The length of the CDR3 is 16 residues. V shed 2 bases and J 3 bases; nucleotides not matched to a gene: 11.

This sequence joins TRBV19 and TRBJ1-2, with D hard to call. The germline V gene encodes CDR1 LNHDA and CDR2 SQIVND (reference sequence). With 7 bases removed from V and 6 bases from J, the gap between germline ends came to 15 bases. This CDR3 spans 13 amino acids. CDR3 bases: TGTGCCAGTAAGAGGCGGGAGTGGGATGGCTACACCTTC. Translating it yields CASKRREWDGYTF.

This clone was counted only a few times. The V call is TRBV7-2, the J call TRBJ2-1; a possible D gene is TRBD1 (6 bases). The germline V and J ends were trimmed by 5 bases and 0 bases, with 8 bases remaining between them. From germline, CDR1 is SGHTA and CDR2 FQGNSA. The CDR3 contains 14 residues. CDR3 residues: CASSQDSSYNEQFF. CDR3 DNA sequence: TGTGCCAGCAGCCAGGACAGCTCCTACAATGAGCAGTTCTTC.

The chain joins TRBV5-2 to TRBJ1-2. TRBV5-2 represents a pseudogene. The CDR3 extends over 16 amino acids. The CDR3 loop reads CASKHSREYERPGYTF. The CDR3 nucleotides are TGTGCCAGCAAACACTCTAGAGAGTACGAAAGACCTGGCTACACCTTC.